Below are 2 T cell receptor beta chains sequenced from a single sample in a study of T cells after posttransplantation cyclophosphamide. Method: immunoSEQ multiplex PCR; TCRdb's copy keeps in-frame clones and lacks some. Of about 66,000 clones listed, about 93% were seen once; the top ten hold about 3%. Source material: PBMCs. Receptors were obtained from a woman in her twenties or thirties in good health and a related stem cell transplant donor.

The chain has TRBV7-2 and TRBJ2-1; 12 nucleotides agree with TRBD2. The CDR3 totals 17 residues. The V segment lost 2 bases and the J segment 6 bases; nucleotides outside the gene matches: 8. The V gene's germline CDR1 is SGHTA and CDR2 FQGNSA. The CDR3: CASSLTLAGGPGNEQFF. The CDR3 DNA reads as TGTGCCAGCAGCTTAACTCTAGCGGGGGGGCCGGGCAATGAGCAGTTCTTC.

This chain uses TRBV2 with TRBJ1-2; possible D gene TRBD1, 5 bases. Germline CDR1 SNHLY, CDR2 FYNNEI. The CDR3 loop spans 13 amino acids. Trimming stripped 3 bases from V and 8 bases from J, with 13 bases between. The CDR3 loop reads CASSELGRVGYTF. In nucleotides, the CDR3 is TGTGCCAGCAGTGAGTTAGGCAGGGTCGGCTACACCTTC.